The T cell receptor (beta chain) described here comes from a study of blood T cell repertoires in COVID-19. Study as a whole: Samples of COVID-19 (acute and convalescent) were obtained from the United States, Italy and Spain. The analysed material was cDNA or gDNA that came from T cells, B-cell-depleted T cells, or PBMCs.

How the authors handled the data: Estimated nucleated cell counts came from reference gene primer amplification. Here immunoSEQ multiplex PCR was the method, and the copy in TCRdb shows in-frame clones only, minus some. V and J calls plus clone size are reproduced from that table; the DNA served to infer D and trimming. This repertoire shows over 100,000 clones, roughly four fifths found once; its top ten account for 9% to 15%. Per germline, CDR1 SGDLS and CDR2 YYNGEE. The CDR3 extends over 18 amino acids. After removal of 0 bases from V and 4 bases from J, the junction contained 11 bases not matched to a gene.

The sample consisted of peripheral blood. The chain recombines TRBV9 with TRBJ2-5, with TRBD2 identical over 11 bases. The TCR was taken from a woman aged 55-69 years with acute or convalescent COVID-19. CDR3 sequence reads: CASSVAPGLAGGRETQYF. DNA for the CDR3: TGTGCCAGCAGCGTAGCCCCCGGGCTAGCGGGGGGAAGAGAGACCCAGTACTTC.